This section outlines one T cell receptor (beta chain) sequence together with its context. Its antigen is still unknown. Base-call qualities are not available, and no considerably larger clone is one nucleotide away. The TCR beta CDR3 regions were amplified from the RNA transcripts. The TCR CDR3 was subjected to a first round of RT-PCR using the HTBI primer set and the Qiagen OneStep RT-PCR kit. The libraries were constructed in a second round of multiplex PCR and then size-selected and purified. The libraries were sequenced on an Illumina HiSeq2000 using paired-end 100 bp reads. Per the source publication's procedure: Raw data were processed with SOAPnuke, discarding reads with adapters, uncalled bases, mean Phred below 15, or no exact constant-primer or identifier match. High-quality paired reads were merged with COPE v1.2.5, and unique nucleotide sequences were defined as clonotypes. Clonotypes were aligned to IMGT TRBV, TRBD and TRBJ reference segments using MiTCR v1.1. Only V-J combinations with frequency above 0.0001, covering 99.2% of repertoires, were analysed. The TCS score was defined as the ratio of F50 (clonal expansion) to E x V (chaos), calculated using BLOSUM62-based TCRdist between CDR3 peptides within each V-J. Welch's t-statistics and random forest reduced around 520 V-J features to fewer than 15, which were used in a naive Bayes classifier (R e1071). Using fastp at Q25 and MiXCR, TCRdb reprocessed the public reads and kept productive beta chains. Entries are consolidated by CDR3 protein sequence, retaining the most common genes and DNA. These V and J calls rely on TCRdb rather than the paper's analysis. The sample table contains about 290,000 distinct CDR3 sequences; only one count was recorded for roughly 13% of them. The ten largest clones represent 6.5% to 10% of the sample.

This sample was taken from a study of T cells in Graves' hyperthyroidism and ophthalmopathy (dated by TCRdb to the late 2010s). About the investigation overall: Peripheral blood samples were taken at the time of initial diagnosis, prior to any treatment. A discovery cohort of approximately 97 patients, approximately 45 with Graves' ophthalmopathy and under 60 with stable Graves' hyperthyroidism, was used to find distinguishing TCR V-J signatures. Prospective prediction of ophthalmopathy was tested in an independent validation cohort of 18 to 20 hyperthyroidism patients and roughly 16 patients who later progressed to ophthalmopathy. For training and testing, the roughly 93 patients in the discovery cohort were randomly divided in a 7:3 ratio. In about 6 Graves' hyperthyroidism patients, the study also compared T-cell repertoires from thyroid tissue with T-cell repertoires from blood. After sampling, hyperthyroidism patients received methimazole starting at 30 mg daily, and ophthalmopathy patients received high-dose intravenous methylprednisolone. According to the paper, TCR Vbeta CDR3 sequencing was carried out on approximately 140 peripheral blood samples, which came from 40 to 45 ophthalmopathy, 75 or so hyperthyroidism and roughly 17 progressor patients.

The junction carries 15 bases between V and J, which are trimmed by 5 bases and 8 bases respectively. CDR1 MGHDK and CDR2 SYGVNS were looked up in the germline V gene. The CDR3 contains 14 residues, cysteine and phenylalanine counted. Left in the record is the CDR3 DNA by itself, 42 bases read in frame from the first base. Graves' hyperthyroidism was defined as stable when no progression to ophthalmopathy occurred over 18 months of follow-up. The hyperthyroidism patients were between 18 and 65 years old and newly diagnosed, with a disease duration of less than 2 months. Any patient with an uncontrolled infection, another autoimmune disease, pregnancy or lactation was excluded. Diagnoses were established on the basis of clinical symptoms, serum thyroxine and TRAb, thyroid ultrasound, and orbital computed tomography. PBMCs were separated from about 10 ml of fresh peripheral blood using Ficoll-Paque density gradient centrifugation. Trizol reagent was used to extract total RNA, and RNA quality was then checked on an Agilent 2100 Bioanalyzer.

The research as a whole found: Most expanded thyroid clonotypes (frequency above 0.001) were also detected in blood, suggesting blood repertoires may reflect thyroid immune responses. Ophthalmopathy was separated from stable hyperthyroidism by a 13 V-J signature model, with 85% to 90% sensitivity and just over 81% specificity obtained in cross-validation and 80%/75% obtained in testing. In validation, the model predicted progression to ophthalmopathy with about 71% sensitivity and approximately 72% specificity, a median of around 6.6 months before onset. Sample size was not statistically predetermined, and blinding of investigators to group allocation was not performed.

The chain links TRBV25-1 with TRBJ2-2; tentative D gene TRBD2, with 5 bases matching. This sequence was found in a woman in her forties with Graves' hyperthyroidism. The sample consisted of blood. The nucleotide sequence is TGTGCCAGCAGTCTTTCCATTGGCGGGGGGGAGCTGTTTTTT. Its protein reads: CASSLSIGGGELFF.